This TCR beta chain was documented in a study of blood T cell repertoires in COVID-19 (dated by TCRdb to the early 2020s). At the level of the whole study: Samples from collaborators originated in the United States, Italy and Spain and spanned both the acute and convalescent phases of COVID-19. The material from the prospective study consisted of cDNA or gDNA derived from T cells, B-cell-depleted T cells, or PBMCs. Deeply sampled blood TCRbeta repertoires from subjects exposed to, actively infected with, or recovered from COVID-19 were included in the dataset. The repertoires were released in a freely available public database meant as a resource for research on the immune response to SARS-CoV-2. The samples were drawn from two sources: the first 160 participants of the ongoing ImmuneRACE study, and approximately 1,300 subjects contributed by 6 global collaborators. Sample metadata almost always included a de-identified subject ID, COVID-19 status, age in years and sex. HLA class I and class II types, where available, came from metadata supplied by the sample provider rather than from assay-based typing. Points the paper makes about the study in general: The amount of clinical and demographic metadata varied by source and participant and was provided uncurated.

The immunoSEQ Assay, a bias-controlled multiplex PCR, was used to amplify TCRbeta CDR3 regions from genomic DNA. The source study handled its data this way. Nucleated cell counts per sample were estimated from amplification of reference gene primers within the assay. To quantify the absolute abundance of each unique TCRbeta CDR3 rearrangement, sequence reads were collapsed and filtered. For each sample, productive Simpson clonality was calculated as the square root of Simpson's diversity index over productive rearrangements. TCRdb provides this immuneACCESS table in a form limited to in-frame rearrangements. Some clones are lacking; in checked studies, under half of them reflect an unresolved V gene, and why the rest are absent is not known. The DNA was the basis for D and trimming; V, J and clone size are from that table. This sample holds under 500,000 clones; roughly nine tenths were observed only once. The biggest ten clones account for under 2% of the sample.

Participants in the prospective study were enrolled through a virtual design, were aged roughly 18 to 100 years, and lived in approximately 24 United States geographic areas. In the prospective study, participants were assigned to cohorts based on the clinical history participants reported in a screening survey and a study questionnaire. Each participant in the prospective study had whole blood, serum and a nasopharyngeal or oropharyngeal swab collected by mobile phlebotomists. Over a roughly two-month period, participants in the prospective study had the option of providing additional blood draws and questionnaires. Prospective study blood samples were shipped either frozen or at room temperature before DNA extraction. Worth noting for this clone: The antigen it recognizes is unknown. Base qualities are missing; no much larger clone stands one base away.

The clonotype was recovered from a woman under 30 with acute COVID-19. The sequenced material came from PBMCs or T cells enriched from blood (not recorded which).

The CDR3 in this case is CSVADVYEQYF. The DNA sequence is as follows: TGCAGCGTTGCAGACGTCTACGAGCAGTACTTC. The chain employs TRBV29-1 and TRBJ2-7, with an unclear D gene assignment. V is shortened by 4 bases, J by 3 bases, and the region joining them spans 7 bases. For CDR1 and CDR2, the germline V gene lists SQVTM and ANQGSEA. The CDR3 runs 11 amino acids, cysteine and phenylalanine included. The entry retains the CDR3 DNA only, 33 bases that are in frame from base 1.